Listed below are T cell receptor beta chains from one sample, sequenced in a study of shared T cell receptors in the human thymus. This table comes from immunoSEQ multiplex PCR, and its TCRdb copy is limited to in-frame clones, with some not included. The data hold about 380,000 clones, with just under 95% observed a single time. The specimen sequenced was thymocytes. The receptors shown here come from a human donor. CDR3s include the opening cysteine and the closing phenylalanine or tryptophan. A D gene is named only where the DNA matches it firmly. Some rows have no size entry. The others give once, few or many, or a class for an expanded clone.

d_call clone_size j_call v_call cdr3_aa cdr3_nt
- - TRBJ2-2 TRBV21-1 CASDIGGENTGELFF TGTGCCAGCGATATCGGAGGGGAGAACACCGGGGAGCTGTTTTTT
- - TRBJ2-3 TRBV21-1 CASEQVSTDTQYF TGTGCCAGCGAACAGGTAAGCACAGATACGCAGTATTTT
- - TRBJ2-7 TRBV20-1 CSARGNEQYF TGCAGTGCTAGGGGGAACGAGCAGTACTTC
TRBD1 - TRBJ2-6 TRBV27 CASSPQGAGANVLTF TGTGCCAGCAGTCCACAGGGGGCTGGGGCCAACGTCCTGACTTTC
- - TRBJ2-7 TRBV5-6 CASSLGLPLSYEQYF TGTGCCAGCAGCTTGGGCCTTCCCCTTTCCTACGAGCAGTACTTC
TRBD2 - TRBJ2-5 TRBV5-5 CASSLGVAPTSGSETQYF TGTGCCAGCAGCCTTGGGGTGGCACCGACTAGCGGGAGTGAGACCCAGTACTTC
- - TRBJ1-2 TRBV5-5 CASSTIVGYTF TGTGCCAGCAGCACGATCGTCGGCTACACCTTC
- - TRBJ1-3 TRBV5-6 CASSHRDSGEEWVNTIYF TGTGCCAGCAGCCACCGGGACTCCGGCGAAGAGTGGGTAAACACCATATATTTT
TRBD1 - TRBJ1-3 TRBV28 CASSFDLGQTIPNRNTIYF TGTGCCAGCAGTTTCGACCTGGGACAGACTATCCCCAATAGGAACACCATATATTTT
TRBD2 - TRBJ2-1 TRBV4-1 CASSQYSGRDYNEQFF TGCGCCAGCAGCCAGTATAGCGGGAGGGACTACAATGAGCAGTTCTTC
- once TRBJ1-4 TRBV30 CAWSPYTFREKLFF TGTGCCTGGAGTCCGTATACATTTCGAGAAAAACTGTTTTTT
TRBD2 - TRBJ2-1 TRBV10-3 CAISEGLGLAANEQFF TGTGCCATCAGTGAGGGGCTTGGACTAGCGGCCAATGAGCAGTTCTTC
- once TRBJ2-5 TRBV7-3 CASSPGPQETQYF TGTGCCAGCAGCCCGGGGCCCCAAGAGACCCAGTACTTC
TRBD1 once TRBJ2-1 TRBV4-3 CASSLARDSSYNEQFF TGCGCCAGCAGCCTTGCCCGGGACAGCTCCTACAATGAGCAGTTCTTC
- - TRBJ2-2 TRBV6-5 CASSGSGELFF TGTGCCAGCAGTGGGAGCGGGGAGCTGTTTTTT
TRBD1 once TRBJ2-7 TRBV7-9 CASSSLGTGIYEQYF TGTGCCAGCAGCTCGCTTGGGACAGGGATTTACGAGCAGTACTTC
- - TRBJ2-1 TRBV18 CASSPRTKEQFF TGTGCCAGCTCACCACGGACAAAAGAGCAGTTCTTC
- - TRBJ1-5 TRBV6-1 CASSEARGEGNQPQHF TGTGCCAGCAGTGAAGCGCGGGGGGAGGGCAATCAGCCCCAGCATTTT
- - TRBJ2-7 TRBV20-1 CSASMGSEQYF TGCAGTGCTAGTATGGGGAGCGAGCAGTACTTC
TRBD1 - TRBJ2-7 TRBV6-5 CASSYTGAGGFYEQYF TGTGCCAGCAGTTACACAGGGGCAGGGGGCTTCTACGAGCAGTACTTC
TRBD1 - TRBJ1-5 TRBV23-1 CASSHTGDQPQHF TGCGCCAGCAGTCATACAGGGGATCAGCCCCAGCATTTT
- - TRBJ2-4 TRBV6-1 CASSDWTEGAKNIQYF TGTGCCAGCAGTGACTGGACAGAAGGAGCCAAAAACATTCAGTACTTC
- - TRBJ1-6 TRBV4-3 CASSQDLISPLHF TGCGCCAGCAGCCAAGATCTGATTTCACCCCTCCACTTT
TRBD1 - TRBJ2-3 TRBV27 CASSPSPRDRRINTQYF TGTGCCAGCAGTCCCAGCCCCCGGGACAGAAGAATTAATACGCAGTATTTT
- - TRBJ2-5 TRBV13 CASSLSMETQYF TGTGCCAGCAGCTTATCCATGGAGACCCAGTACTTC
TRBD2 - TRBJ2-7 TRBV7-6 CASSPTTSGRMYEQYF TGTGCCAGCAGCCCGACGACTAGCGGGAGAATGTACGAGCAGTACTTC
TRBD1 - TRBJ1-1 TRBV16 CASSQWPGGDTTGGTEAFF TGTGCCAGCAGCCAATGGCCAGGGGGCGATACCACCGGAGGGACTGAAGCTTTCTTT
TRBD2 - TRBJ2-7 TRBV10-2 CASSPGLADYEQYF TGCGCCAGCTCCCCCGGACTAGCAGATTACGAGCAGTACTTC
TRBD2 - TRBJ2-1 TRBV7-8 CASSLRLAGGPDEQFF TGTGCCAGCAGCTTAAGACTAGCGGGAGGGCCGGATGAGCAGTTCTTC
- - TRBJ2-1 TRBV21-1 CASSTLGRLVRNEQFF TGTGCCAGCAGCACCCTAGGGAGACTAGTCCGCAATGAGCAGTTCTTC
- - TRBJ2-7 TRBV7-9 CASSLLSAGNVEQYF TGTGCCAGCAGCTTATTATCGGCAGGGAACGTCGAGCAGTACTTC
- - TRBJ2-3 TRBV5-1 CASSFRPGQPPSSTDTQYF TGCGCCAGCAGCTTCCGACCCGGACAGCCCCCGTCTAGCACAGATACGCAGTATTTT
- - TRBJ2-6 TRBV15 CATSRERYPGANVLTF TGTGCCACCAGCAGAGAAAGGTATCCTGGGGCCAACGTCCTGACTTTC
- - TRBJ1-2 TRBV29-1 CSVATDHLWELGYGYTF TGCAGCGTTGCCACGGACCATTTATGGGAGCTTGGCTATGGCTACACCTTC
- - TRBJ2-1 TRBV7-6 CASSPLGRVGEQFF TGTGCCAGCAGCCCGCTGGGGCGGGTAGGTGAGCAGTTCTTC
- once TRBJ2-1 TRBV7-8 CASSLAEGEQFF TGTGCCAGCAGCTTAGCGGAGGGTGAGCAGTTCTTC
- - TRBJ2-1 TRBV2 CASSEASKRHRPYNEQFF TGTGCCAGCAGTGAAGCGTCTAAGCGTCACCGGCCCTACAATGAGCAGTTCTTC
TRBD2 - TRBJ2-1 TRBV4-3 CASSPEEPTSATYNEQFF TGCGCCAGCAGCCCCGAGGAACCGACTAGCGCAACCTACAATGAGCAGTTCTTC
TRBD2 - TRBJ2-1 TRBV7-2 CASSRRTSGRYNEQFF TGTGCCAGCAGCCGCCGGACTAGCGGGCGCTACAATGAGCAGTTCTTC
- - TRBJ2-1 TRBV5-4 CAGTGVSHNEQFF TGTGCCGGGACGGGGGTCAGCCACAATGAGCAGTTCTTC
TRBD1 - TRBJ2-7 TRBV2 CASDRTGGFGPHEQYF TGTGCCAGCGATAGGACAGGGGGCTTTGGTCCCCACGAGCAGTACTTC
- - TRBJ2-3 TRBV14 CASSRGPPVRDTQYF TGTGCCAGCAGCCGTGGACCGCCGGTAAGAGATACGCAGTATTTT
- - TRBJ2-5 TRBV28 CASSLHSGLRRETQYF TGTGCCAGCAGTCTACACTCAGGGCTACGGCGAGAGACCCAGTACTTC
TRBD1 few TRBJ1-1 TRBV5-1 CASSNRDRDLMNTEAFF TGCGCCAGCAGCAACCGGGACAGGGATCTTATGAACACTGAAGCTTTCTTT
- - TRBJ2-2 TRBV27 CASSYRGDTGELFF TGTGCCAGCAGTTATCGAGGGGACACCGGGGAGCTGTTTTTT
- - TRBJ2-6 TRBV6-1 CASSEVSGANVLTF TGTGCCAGCAGTGAAGTCTCTGGGGCCAACGTCCTGACTTTC
- - TRBJ2-1 TRBV5-1 CASRLGGEPRYELSYNEQFF TGCGCCAGCAGGTTGGGGGGCGAGCCTCGATATGAACTATCCTACAATGAGCAGTTCTTC
- - TRBJ2-1 TRBV6-4 CASSDSIGIEQFF TGTGCCAGCAGTGACTCGATCGGGATCGAGCAGTTCTTC
- - TRBJ1-4 TRBV27 CASSSQGGSATNEKLFF TGTGCCAGCAGCTCTCAAGGGGGTTCCGCAACTAATGAAAAACTGTTTTTT
TRBD1 - TRBJ2-3 TRBV15 CATSRARDRFTDTQYF TGTGCCACCAGCAGAGCCCGGGACAGGTTCACAGATACGCAGTATTTT
- - TRBJ1-3 TRBV27 CASSSRSGPGNTIYF TGTGCCAGCAGTTCACGGTCAGGGCCTGGAAACACCATATATTTT
TRBD1 - TRBJ2-7 TRBV28 CASSLLRDRGHYEQYF TGTGCCAGCAGTTTATTAAGGGACAGGGGGCATTACGAGCAGTACTTC
TRBD2 - TRBJ2-7 TRBV19 CASNKTSGVYEQYF TGTGCCAGTAATAAGACTAGCGGAGTCTACGAGCAGTACTTC
- - TRBJ2-2 TRBV7-6 CASSRVAGKGGKYIGELFF TGTGCCAGCAGCCGGGTAGCCGGGAAAGGAGGAAAATATATCGGGGAGCTGTTTTTT
- - TRBJ1-5 TRBV2 CASSARGWSNQPQHF TGTGCCAGCAGTGCCAGGGGCTGGAGCAATCAGCCCCAGCATTTT